The rows below give T cell receptor beta chains drawn from one sample of a study of shared clonotypes between healthy human individuals. Data came from immunoSEQ multiplex PCR; TCRdb stores just in-frame clones and leaves some out. The profile shows some 580,000 clones, around 97% of them singletons. The sample comprised naive CD4+ T cells sorted from blood. The receptor set was obtained from a woman in her 30s in good health. CDR3s include the opening cysteine and the closing phenylalanine or tryptophan. The order of the fields is J gene, D gene, clone size, V gene, CDR3 protein, CDR3 DNA. A D gene is named only where the DNA matches it firmly. Size is omitted from some rows. Given values are once, few, many or a class for expanded clones.

j_gene: TRBJ2-1; d_gene: TRBD2; abundance: NA; v_gene: TRBV10-2; CDR3aa: CASSESASGSNEQFF; CDR3nt: TGCGCCAGCAGTGAGTCCGCTAGCGGGAGTAATGAGCAGTTCTTC
j_gene: TRBJ1-1; d_gene: NA; abundance: NA; v_gene: TRBV6-6; CDR3aa: CASSYSIPGRDTEAFF; CDR3nt: TGTGCCAGCAGTTACTCGATACCCGGGAGAGACACTGAAGCTTTCTTT
j_gene: TRBJ1-6; d_gene: NA; abundance: once; v_gene: TRBV6-1; CDR3aa: CASSEAVYNSPLHF; CDR3nt: TGTGCCAGCAGTGAGGCGGTTTATAATTCACCCCTCCACTTT
j_gene: TRBJ2-7; d_gene: TRBD1; abundance: NA; v_gene: TRBV28; CDR3aa: CASSYTDGTGQVDEQYF; CDR3nt: TGTGCCAGCAGTTATACAGACGGGACAGGGCAGGTGGACGAGCAGTACTTC
j_gene: TRBJ2-7; d_gene: NA; abundance: NA; v_gene: TRBV2; CDR3aa: CASSDRGYEQYF; CDR3nt: TGTGCCAGCAGTGATCGGGGCTACGAGCAGTACTTC
j_gene: TRBJ1-3; d_gene: NA; abundance: NA; v_gene: TRBV9; CDR3aa: CASSADGSPGNTIYF; CDR3nt: TGTGCCAGCAGCGCGGACGGAAGCCCTGGAAACACCATATATTTT
j_gene: TRBJ1-4; d_gene: NA; abundance: NA; v_gene: TRBV6-5; CDR3aa: CASSIGGIEEKLFF; CDR3nt: TGTGCCAGCAGCATAGGAGGGATTGAAGAAAAACTGTTTTTT
j_gene: TRBJ2-2; d_gene: TRBD2; abundance: NA; v_gene: TRBV27; CDR3aa: CASSFRVAGSLTGELFF; CDR3nt: TGTGCCAGCAGTTTCAGAGTAGCGGGAAGTTTGACCGGGGAGCTGTTTTTT
j_gene: TRBJ2-7; d_gene: NA; abundance: NA; v_gene: TRBV5-1; CDR3aa: CASSLVHREWSYEQYF; CDR3nt: TGCGCCAGCAGCTTAGTTCACAGGGAATGGTCCTACGAGCAGTACTTC
j_gene: TRBJ2-3; d_gene: TRBD2; abundance: NA; v_gene: TRBV28; CDR3aa: CASSSSSGRPGSDTQYF; CDR3nt: TGTGCCAGCAGTTCATCTAGCGGGAGGCCCGGTTCAGATACGCAGTATTTT
j_gene: TRBJ2-6; d_gene: TRBD2; abundance: NA; v_gene: TRBV28; CDR3aa: CASSSGLSPSGANVLTF; CDR3nt: TGTGCCAGCAGTTCGGGACTATCACCCTCTGGGGCCAACGTCCTGACTTTC
j_gene: TRBJ2-7; d_gene: TRBD2; abundance: once; v_gene: TRBV5-4; CDR3aa: CASSQVSGDYEQYF; CDR3nt: TGTGCCAGCAGCCAAGTAAGCGGGGACTACGAGCAGTACTTC
j_gene: TRBJ1-4; d_gene: NA; abundance: NA; v_gene: TRBV28; CDR3aa: CASSLRLSNEKLFF; CDR3nt: TGTGCCAGCAGTTTAAGGCTGTCTAATGAAAAACTGTTTTTT
j_gene: TRBJ2-3; d_gene: TRBD2; abundance: NA; v_gene: TRBV10-1; CDR3aa: CASSRTSGTDTQYF; CDR3nt: TGCGCCAGCAGCCGGACTAGCGGCACAGATACGCAGTATTTT
j_gene: TRBJ2-7; d_gene: TRBD1; abundance: NA; v_gene: TRBV19; CDR3aa: CASSTKQGAKYEQYF; CDR3nt: TGTGCCAGTAGTACAAAACAGGGGGCGAAATACGAGCAGTACTTC
j_gene: TRBJ2-1; d_gene: TRBD1; abundance: NA; v_gene: TRBV27; CDR3aa: CASSLGQGDEQFF; CDR3nt: TGTGCCAGCAGTTTGGGACAGGGTGATGAGCAGTTCTTC
j_gene: TRBJ2-7; d_gene: NA; abundance: NA; v_gene: TRBV10-1; CDR3aa: CASSVGSGPPYEQYF; CDR3nt: TGCGCCAGCAGTGTAGGCAGCGGGCCCCCCTACGAGCAGTACTTC
j_gene: TRBJ1-4; d_gene: NA; abundance: NA; v_gene: TRBV7-9; CDR3aa: CASSNRFFNEKLFF; CDR3nt: TGTGCCAGCAGCAACAGGTTTTTTAATGAAAAACTGTTTTTT
j_gene: TRBJ2-7; d_gene: NA; abundance: NA; v_gene: TRBV5-1; CDR3aa: CASADSSYEQYF; CDR3nt: TGCGCCAGCGCCGACAGCTCCTACGAGCAGTACTTC
j_gene: TRBJ2-1; d_gene: NA; abundance: NA; v_gene: TRBV5-4; CDR3aa: CASSDTIARGYPNEQFF; CDR3nt: TGTGCCAGCAGCGATACCATAGCGCGGGGCTACCCCAATGAGCAGTTCTTC
j_gene: TRBJ2-3; d_gene: NA; abundance: NA; v_gene: TRBV7-3; CDR3aa: CASSLKGGADTQYF; CDR3nt: TGTGCCAGCAGCTTAAAAGGGGGTGCAGATACGCAGTATTTT
j_gene: TRBJ2-7; d_gene: TRBD2; abundance: NA; v_gene: TRBV7-9; CDR3aa: CASSFAGAYEQYF; CDR3nt: TGTGCCAGCAGCTTTGCGGGAGCCTACGAGCAGTACTTC
j_gene: TRBJ1-6; d_gene: TRBD1; abundance: NA; v_gene: TRBV5-1; CDR3aa: CASSLDWDRGSPLHF; CDR3nt: TGCGCCAGCAGCTTGGACTGGGACAGGGGTTCACCCCTCCACTTT
j_gene: TRBJ2-7; d_gene: NA; abundance: NA; v_gene: TRBV11-2; CDR3aa: CASSLIFGYEQYF; CDR3nt: TGTGCCAGCAGCCTAATCTTTGGCTACGAGCAGTACTTC
j_gene: TRBJ1-5; d_gene: TRBD1; abundance: NA; v_gene: TRBV15; CDR3aa: CATSRAGGVQPQHF; CDR3nt: TGTGCCACCAGCAGAGCAGGGGGCGTTCAGCCCCAGCATTTT
j_gene: TRBJ1-1; d_gene: TRBD1; abundance: NA; v_gene: TRBV6-5; CDR3aa: CASIDRGQEAFF; CDR3nt: TGTGCCAGCATTGACAGGGGACAGGAAGCTTTCTTT
j_gene: TRBJ2-5; d_gene: TRBD2; abundance: NA; v_gene: TRBV19; CDR3aa: CASSTGTSGTQETQYF; CDR3nt: TGTGCCAGTAGCACCGGGACTAGCGGGACCCAAGAGACCCAGTACTTC
j_gene: TRBJ2-4; d_gene: NA; abundance: NA; v_gene: TRBV29-1; CDR3aa: CSVERDGANIQYF; CDR3nt: TGCAGCGTTGAAAGGGACGGGGCCAACATTCAGTACTTC
j_gene: TRBJ2-2; d_gene: NA; abundance: NA; v_gene: TRBV30; CDR3aa: CAWNPQNTGELFF; CDR3nt: TGTGCCTGGAACCCCCAGAACACCGGGGAGCTGTTTTTT
j_gene: TRBJ2-1; d_gene: NA; abundance: NA; v_gene: TRBV25-1; CDR3aa: CATGAYAYNEQFF; CDR3nt: TGTGCCACGGGGGCCTATGCTTACAATGAGCAGTTCTTC
j_gene: TRBJ2-2; d_gene: NA; abundance: NA; v_gene: TRBV7-8; CDR3aa: CASSHRDGSGELFF; CDR3nt: TGTGCCAGCAGCCACCGGGACGGATCCGGGGAGCTGTTTTTT
j_gene: TRBJ2-2; d_gene: NA; abundance: NA; v_gene: TRBV5-6; CDR3aa: CASSGGPSGELFF; CDR3nt: TGTGCCAGCAGCGGGGGGCCCTCCGGGGAGCTGTTTTTT
j_gene: TRBJ2-1; d_gene: NA; abundance: NA; v_gene: TRBV27; CDR3aa: CASSARLPPRSYNEQFF; CDR3nt: TGTGCCAGCAGTGCCCGCCTTCCTCCTCGCTCCTACAATGAGCAGTTCTTC
j_gene: TRBJ2-1; d_gene: NA; abundance: NA; v_gene: TRBV5-1; CDR3aa: CASSFQLFNNEQFF; CDR3nt: TGCGCCAGCAGCTTCCAACTGTTTAACAATGAGCAGTTCTTC
j_gene: TRBJ1-5; d_gene: NA; abundance: NA; v_gene: TRBV6-6; CDR3aa: CASRLDSNQPQHF; CDR3nt: TGTGCCAGCAGACTCGACAGCAATCAGCCCCAGCATTTT
j_gene: TRBJ1-5; d_gene: NA; abundance: NA; v_gene: TRBV6-6; CDR3aa: CASSYSEGQINQPQHF; CDR3nt: TGTGCCAGCAGTTACTCGGAGGGGCAAATAAATCAGCCCCAGCATTTT
j_gene: TRBJ2-3; d_gene: NA; abundance: NA; v_gene: TRBV2; CDR3aa: CASSTDRGGGTDTQYF; CDR3nt: TGTGCCAGCAGTACTGACAGGGGAGGGGGCACAGATACGCAGTATTTT
j_gene: TRBJ1-5; d_gene: NA; abundance: NA; v_gene: TRBV2; CDR3aa: CASSGANQPQHF; CDR3nt: TGTGCCAGCAGTGGGGCCAATCAGCCCCAGCATTTT
j_gene: TRBJ1-1; d_gene: NA; abundance: NA; v_gene: TRBV4-1; CDR3aa: CASSASFDNHKGFF; CDR3nt: TGCGCCAGCAGCGCTTCTTTCGATAACCACAAAGGATTCTTT
j_gene: TRBJ2-2; d_gene: TRBD2; abundance: NA; v_gene: TRBV18; CDR3aa: CASSPKTSGSTGELFF; CDR3nt: TGTGCCAGCTCACCAAAGACTAGCGGGAGTACCGGGGAGCTGTTTTTT
j_gene: TRBJ1-2; d_gene: TRBD1; abundance: NA; v_gene: TRBV13; CDR3aa: CASSFVLGQGNIDYGYTF; CDR3nt: TGTGCCAGCAGCTTTGTATTGGGACAGGGGAATATTGACTATGGCTACACCTTC
j_gene: TRBJ2-7; d_gene: NA; abundance: NA; v_gene: TRBV28; CDR3aa: CASIGVSSYEQYF; CDR3nt: TGTGCCAGCATCGGGGTTAGCTCCTACGAGCAGTACTTC
j_gene: TRBJ2-3; d_gene: NA; abundance: NA; v_gene: TRBV7-9; CDR3aa: CASSHPGDTQYF; CDR3nt: TGTGCCAGCAGCCATCCTGGGGATACGCAGTATTTT
j_gene: TRBJ2-7; d_gene: NA; abundance: once; v_gene: TRBV19; CDR3aa: CASSRSDGYEQYF; CDR3nt: TGTGCCAGTAGTCGCTCCGACGGCTACGAGCAGTACTTC
j_gene: TRBJ2-5; d_gene: NA; abundance: NA; v_gene: TRBV6-1; CDR3aa: CASSAQGFSETQYF; CDR3nt: TGTGCCAGCAGTGCCCAGGGGTTTTCGGAGACCCAGTACTTC